This T cell receptor beta chain was profiled in a study of CD8 T cells in ankylosing spondylitis. Findings and caveats of the study: Before this, some motif variants had been reported in reactive arthritis synovial fluid and blood.

Germline V CDR1 and CDR2: MNHNS, SASEGT. The V segment lost 6 bases and the J segment 6 bases; nucleotides outside the gene matches: 11. CDR3 length: 16 amino acids. Remarks on this clonotype: The antigen remains unidentified.

Quantitative 5'-RACE with molecular barcodes generated TCR beta libraries. TCRdb passed the 5' RACE reads through MiXCR, listing each CDR3 protein once. Counted here are under 250,000 distinct CDR3 sequences, more than 25% occurring once; the ten biggest clones make up around 4.4%. The sample taken for sequencing was blood, either unsorted or a sorted T cell fraction (not recorded which). The V gene is TRBV6-1, the J gene TRBJ2-2; TRBD2 matches at 9 bases. The TCR was taken from a male donor with ankylosing spondylitis or in good health (not recorded which). As DNA, the CDR3 is TGTGCCAGCAGCAATGTGGGAGTAGCGGGGGCCGGGGAGCTGTTTTTT. Its translation: CASSNVGVAGAGELFF.